The clone carrying this TCR beta chain was counted at least ten times. The antigen is unknown. These data are taken from a study of regulatory T cells in long-lasting Graves disease. Overall study findings and caveats: Persistent disease preferred TRBV28, TRBJ1-2 and TRBJ2-5; new disease, TRBV20-1 and TRBJ2-1.

Indicated time point: newly diagnosed GD, antithyroid drugs for less than 3 months. RNA isolated from PBMCs was used to make the TCR library. The patients were enrolled through endocrinology in Xi'an, China. Nine milliliters of peripheral blood were taken and placed in EDTA tubes. Unmatched junction bases numbered 7, after V lost 5 bases and J lost 10 bases. The CDR3 consists of 13 residues. Germline V gene sequence: CDR1 LGHNT, CDR2 FRNRAP. Relying on iRepertoire HTBI primers and Arm-PCR of CDR3 regions, the team built TCR beta libraries. In TCRdb, the multiplex PCR reads were re-called with MiXCR into one record per CDR3 protein. Here the sample spans 510,000 or so distinct CDR3 sequences, approximately 12% being singletons. The sample also formed part of further work on T cells in Graves' hyperthyroidism and ophthalmopathy. From that second work: Absent ophthalmopathy progression within 18 months defined stable Graves' hyperthyroidism.

This receptor was identified in a woman aged 30 to 39 with Graves disease. The chain uses TRBV12-5 and TRBJ2-1; 8 nucleotides match TRBD2. This specimen consisted of peripheral blood mononuclear cells (PBMCs), obtained at new diagnosis, from a patient treated with antithyroid drugs. The CDR3 coding sequence is TGTGCTAGTGGTGCCCCGGGGGGGGGGGAGCAGTTCTTC. It yields the protein CASGAPGGGEQFF.